The 19 T cell receptor beta chains reported below all come from one sample, sequenced in a study of brain metastases from non-small cell lung cancer (dated by TCRdb to between 2017 and 2020). The receptor library was made with the immunoSEQ multiplex PCR assay. Held by TCRdb, this immuneACCESS table contains in-frame sequences only and omits some clones. Under half of the omission traces to an unresolved V gene where checked; the cause of the rest is unknown. Recorded for this sample are around 2,200 clones; less than 95% of them occurred a single time. Of the sample, approximately 3.8% falls within the top ten clones. Sequencing used primary lung tumor tissue. Reading the label with the study, this specimen's cell subset or site is: primary lung tumor paired with brain metastasis. Source of these receptors: a donor aged 40 or over with non-small cell lung cancer.

The chain has TRBV10-3 and TRBJ2-2; D not certain. The end of the DNA fits TRBJ1-3 better, so the J call may be wrong. The CDR3 spans 11 residues. The germline V gene encodes CDR1 ENHRY and CDR2 SYGVKD. The CDR3 coding sequence is TGTGCCATCAGTGCCGGAAACACCATATATTTT. This encodes CAISAGNTIYF.

The J gene is TRBJ2-6, the V gene TRBV6-2 or TRBV6-3, with D possibly matching TRBD2 (5 bases). The germline CDR1 and CDR2 sequences are MNHEY and SVGEGT. This CDR3 spans 15 amino acids. V was cut by 2 bases and J by 4 bases, with 9 bases left in between. The chain's CDR3 is CASSYRGSGANVLTF. In DNA, the CDR3 is TGTGCCAGCAGTTACCGAGGGTCCGGGGCCAACGTCCTGACTTTC.

V gene TRBV2 combines with J gene TRBJ1-6; the match to TRBD1 covers 8 bases. The trim removed 6 bases at V and 6 bases at J, leaving 10 bases unmatched. Per germline, CDR1 SNHLY and CDR2 FYNNEI. There are 16 residues in the CDR3. For the CDR3, the DNA is TGTGCCAGCAGCCGACTTGGACAGGGTAGTAATTCACCCCTCCACTTT. It translates to CASSRLGQGSNSPLHF.

The chain carries TRBV10-1 and TRBJ2-3, with 10 bases fitting TRBD1. This CDR3 contains 15 residues. J gave up 3 bases and V 3 bases, and 3 bases lay outside the gene matches. Germline V gives CDR1 WNHNN, CDR2 SYGVQD (reference sequence). CDR3 nucleotides: TGCGCCAGCAGTGATCCGGGACAGGGGACAGATACGCAGTATTTT. It encodes CASSDPGQGTDTQYF.

The rearrangement uses TRBV6-1 and TRBJ2-3; TRBD2 matches at 12 bases. J was trimmed by 1 base and V by 3 bases; bases with no gene match: 2. The germline CDR1 and CDR2 sequences are MNHNS and SASEGT. The CDR3 loop spans 16 amino acids. DNA of the CDR3: TGTGCCAGCAGTGATAGACTAGCGGGGGGCACAGATACGCAGTATTTT. Its protein is CASSDRLAGGTDTQYF.

The V gene is TRBV27, the J gene TRBJ2-2; D unclear. V was trimmed by 7 bases and J by 7 bases, leaving 13 bases between them. The germline CDR1 and CDR2 sequences are MNHEY and SMNVEV (reference sequence). The CDR3 is 13 amino acids. The chain's CDR3 is CASKLLARGELFF. Written as DNA, the CDR3 is TGTGCCAGCAAGCTTCTCGCGCGCGGGGAGCTGTTTTTT.

This sequence joins TRBV5-5 and TRBJ2-6; a weak D match, TRBD2 (5 bases). V gave up 2 bases and J gave up 3 bases, with 6 bases separating them. CDR3 size: 14 residues. Germline CDR1 reads SGHKS; CDR2 reads YYEKEE (reference sequence). In nucleotides, the CDR3 is TGTGCCAGCAGCTTCGGGGTTGGGGCCAACGTCCTGACTTTC. This sequence encodes CASSFGVGANVLTF. The variable domain in full, completed from reference TRBV5-5 and TRBJ2-6, reads DAGVTQSPTHLIKTRGQQVTLRCSPISGHKSVSWYQQVLGQGPQFIFQYYEKEERGRGNFPDRFSARQFPNYSSELNVNALLLGDSALYLCASSFGVGANVLTFGAGSRLTVL.

This chain joins TRBV7-3 and TRBJ2-3, with TRBD1 identical over 10 bases. Losses at the gene ends were 6 bases for V and 5 bases for J; bases not matched to a gene: 5. CDR3 length equals 14 residues. Germline V gives CDR1 SGHTA, CDR2 FQGTGA. Here the CDR3 reads CASSETGGLDTQYF. The CDR3, as DNA: TGTGCCAGCAGTGAGACAGGGGGCTTAGATACGCAGTATTTT.

V and J are TRBV4-2 and TRBJ2-3; 8 nucleotides match TRBD2. The germline CDR1 and CDR2 sequences are LGHNA and YNFKEQ. The CDR3 spans 16 residues. After removal of 0 bases from V and 5 bases from J, the junction contained 7 bases not matched to a gene. CDR3 sequence reads: CASSQDPAGARDTQYF. DNA of the CDR3: TGTGCCAGCAGCCAAGATCCAGCGGGGGCCAGAGATACGCAGTATTTT.

The chain is built from TRBV7-8 and TRBJ2-1, with 8 bases that match TRBD1. Per germline, CDR1 SGHVS and CDR2 FQNEAQ. CDR3 length: 15 residues. The V segment lost 3 bases and the J segment 7 bases; nucleotides outside the gene matches: 8. The CDR3 sequence is CASSFGTGKGNEQFF. The CDR3 DNA follows: TGTGCCAGCAGCTTTGGGACAGGCAAAGGAAATGAGCAGTTCTTC.

The V and J genes are TRBV27 and TRBJ2-1, with unresolved D. This CDR3 region has 13 residues. The V end lost 0 bases, the J end lost 4 bases, and 4 bases lay between the germline ends. CDR1 is MNHEY and CDR2 is SMNVEV in the germline V gene (reference sequence). The CDR3 DNA follows: TGTGCCAGCAGTTTATCTGTTTACAATGAGCAGTTCTTC. Amino acids: CASSLSVYNEQFF.

In this sample, this clone turned up once. The J gene is TRBJ2-4, the V gene TRBV21-1; no DNA check was done on the table's D call, TRBD2. TRBV21-1 corresponds to a pseudogene. CDR3 length equals 17 residues. The CDR3 region has the DNA TGTGCCAGCAGCAAATATAGCGGGGGGGGAGCCAAAAACATTCAGTACTTC. It translates to CASSKYSGGGAKNIQYF.

This chain links TRBV18 with TRBJ2-2, with TRBD2 as a possible D gene (5 bases). Trimming removed 3 bases from V and 12 bases from J, with 23 bases in between. The length of the CDR3 is 16 residues. The germline gives CDR1 KGHSH, CDR2 LQKENI. The CDR3 bases are TGTGCCAGCTCACCTAACCGGATCGGGATATCCTTTAAGCTGTTTTTT. Residues: CASSPNRIGISFKLFF.

The gene calls are TRBV4-1 and TRBJ1-5; perhaps TRBD1 as D (6 bases). The V gene lost 3 bases and the J gene lost 6 bases, with 21 bases spanning the gap. CDR3 length: 17 amino acids. Germline values: CDR1 MGHRA, CDR2 YSYEKL. In DNA form, the CDR3 reads TGCGCCAGCAGCCAGGGCTTGAGGGGGGGACGGAGTCAGCCCCAGCATTTT. It encodes CASSQGLRGGRSQPQHF.

V and J are TRBV29-1 and TRBJ2-7; D is possibly TRBD1 (6 bases). Trimming pared 7 bases from V and 0 bases from J, leaving 13 bases between. The CDR3 is made up of 13 amino acids. Per the germline V gene, CDR1 is SQVTM and CDR2 is ANQGSEA. The CDR3 is CSGKDSFSYEQYF. CDR3 nucleotides: TGCAGCGGTAAGGACAGCTTCTCCTACGAGCAGTACTTC.

V usage is TRBV7-3 and J usage is TRBJ1-1; the D is unclear. CDR1 and CDR2 (germline): SGHTA, FQGTGA. The V end lost 2 bases, the J end lost 1 base, and 14 bases lay between the germline ends. This CDR3 is 16 amino acids long. DNA for the CDR3: TGTGCCAGCAGCTTATGGGCCCCCTCGACGAACACTGAAGCTTTCTTT. It yields the protein CASSLWAPSTNTEAFF.

This clone was picked up a small number of times. This sequence joins TRBV14 and TRBJ1-3; the D gene is possibly TRBD1 (5 bases). Germline CDR1 is SGHDN and CDR2 is FVKESK. The CDR3 is 16 amino acids. Trimming pared 4 bases from V and 0 bases from J, leaving 13 bases between. CDR3 in DNA: TGTGCCAGCAGCCCCCGCAGGGCCCTCTCTGGAAACACCATATATTTT. Protein sequence: CASSPRRALSGNTIYF.

The V and J genes are TRBV18 and TRBJ1-1; unclear D gene. V lost 1 base to trimming and J lost 7 bases, with 4 bases between them. Germline CDR1 KGHSH, CDR2 LQKENI. This CDR3 has 11 amino acids. Here the CDR3 DNA reads TGTGCCAGCTCACCACAGAGTGAAGCTTTCTTT. Translation gives CASSPQSEAFF.

The chain is built from TRBV28 and TRBJ1-1; D not resolved. Germline assignment: CDR1 MDHEN and CDR2 SYDVKM. This CDR3 contains 12 residues. The V end lost 7 bases, the J end lost 3 bases, and 9 bases lay between the germline ends. This chain's CDR3 is CASKVRYTEAFF. CDR3 bases: TGTGCCAGCAAAGTTAGGTACACTGAAGCTTTCTTT. Based on the CDR3 plus reference TRBV28 and TRBJ1-1, the full variable domain is DVKVTQSSRYLVKRTGEKVFLECVQDMDHENMFWYRQDPGLGLRLIYFSYDVKMKEKGDIPEGYSVSREKKERFSLILESASTNQTSMYLCASKVRYTEAFFGQGTRLTVV.